Listed here is a single T cell receptor beta chain. CDR3 of TCR beta was amplified from genomic DNA via a two-round multiplex PCR. Specific primers for each TRBV and TRBJ gene were what first-round PCR used. A single record per CDR3 protein comes from TCRdb applying MiXCR to the multiplex PCR reads. The sample shows around 31,000 distinct CDR3 sequences, about 34% of them seen only once. The source of the sample is a study of prognosis after radiotherapy for stage I lung cancer. The sequencing used PBMCs, collected before or after stereotactic body radiation therapy (not recorded which). This clonotype originated in a donor over 45 with non-small cell lung cancer.

CDR3: CARSTTSRTYEQYF. CDR3 nucleotides: TGTGCCAGAAGTACGACTAGCAGAACCTACGAGCAGTACTTC. V usage is TRBV28 and J usage is TRBJ2-7; 7 nucleotides line up with TRBD2. V trimming: 9 bases; J trimming: 2 bases; junction bases outside the gene matches: 10. The CDR3 consists of 14 residues. Germline V gene data show CDR1 as MDHEN and CDR2 as SYDVKM.